The subject of this entry is one T cell receptor (beta chain). Germline lookup yields CDR1 MNHNY and CDR2 SVGAGI (reference sequence). V was clipped by 2 bases and J by 5 bases, with 16 bases between them. CDR3 length: 16 amino acids. This specimen belongs to a study of shared clonotypes between healthy human individuals. Libraries were prepared by immunoSEQ multiplex PCR; TCRdb keeps only in-frame clonotypes and omits some of them. Here the sample spans approximately 1.1 million clones, about 84% being singletons. Donors, healthy HIV-negative adults, lacked recent acute infections or vaccinations. Every donor was a Caucasian adult from Nashville, Tennessee.

This chain connects TRBV6-6 to TRBJ1-5, with D possibly TRBD1 on 6 matching bases. This TCR was recovered from a young man in good health. Some clones in this sample may be carry-over from other donors' samples. Material for sequencing was memory CD4+ T cells from PBMCs. Subset in this sample: CD45RA-negative fraction. The CDR3 here is CASSYPQGNVDQPQHF. The DNA of the CDR3 is TGTGCCAGCAGTTACCCACAGGGTAACGTGGATCAGCCCCAGCATTTT.